This T cell receptor (beta chain) comes out of a study of neurological immune-mediated disorders. TCRdb itself ran the 5' RACE reads through MiXCR, one entry per CDR3 protein. The sample lists approximately 80,000 distinct CDR3 sequences; about 4.5% were seen once. This clonotype has only a few counts. Its antigen is undetermined. The CDR3 spans 15 residues. The germline V gene has CDR1 LNHDA and CDR2 SQIVND (reference sequence). The ends were cut back, 4 bases at V and 0 bases at J, with 13 bases in the middle. Study-level findings and limits: The level of TCR clonal expansion was highest in patients with HTLV-1-associated myelopathy and lowest in multiple sclerosis, where it fell below the level seen in healthy controls. CDR3 amino acid sequences found in expanded clones were never shared across subjects, suggesting private repertoires in all groups.

As to time point: longitudinal time-point 3. Unsorted libraries used 2 million PBMCs kept at -80 degrees C. V and J are TRBV19 and TRBJ2-7, with a possible D match to TRBD1 (6 bases). The source is a woman aged 55-70 years with multiple sclerosis. The material sequenced was PBMCs. The CDR3 region has the DNA TGTGCCAGTAGTAGTCTGGCAGGGGTCTCCTACGAGCAGTACTTC. This sequence encodes CASSSLAGVSYEQYF.